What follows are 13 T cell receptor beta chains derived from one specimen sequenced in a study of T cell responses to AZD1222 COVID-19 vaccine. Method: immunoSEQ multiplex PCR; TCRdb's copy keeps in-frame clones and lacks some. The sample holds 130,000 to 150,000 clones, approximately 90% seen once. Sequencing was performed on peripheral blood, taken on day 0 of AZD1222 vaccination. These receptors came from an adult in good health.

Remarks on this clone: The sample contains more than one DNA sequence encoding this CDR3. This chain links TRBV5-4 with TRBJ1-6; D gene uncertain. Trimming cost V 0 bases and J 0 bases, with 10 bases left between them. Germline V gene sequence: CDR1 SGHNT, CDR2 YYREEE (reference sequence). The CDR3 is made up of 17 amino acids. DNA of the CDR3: TGTGCCAGCAGCTTGGATTCACGGAGCTCCTATAATTCACCCCTCCACTTT. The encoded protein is CASSLDSRSSYNSPLHF.

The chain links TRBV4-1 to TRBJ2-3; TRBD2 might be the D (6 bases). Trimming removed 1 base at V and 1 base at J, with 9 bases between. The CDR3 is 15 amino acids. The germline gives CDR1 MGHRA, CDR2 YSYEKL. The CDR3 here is CASSQGPGGTDTQYF. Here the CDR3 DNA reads TGCGCCAGCAGCCAAGGGCCGGGGGGCACAGATACGCAGTATTTT.

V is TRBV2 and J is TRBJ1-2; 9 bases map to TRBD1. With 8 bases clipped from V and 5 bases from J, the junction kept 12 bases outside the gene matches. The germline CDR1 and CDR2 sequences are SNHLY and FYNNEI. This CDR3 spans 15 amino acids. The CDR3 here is CASAPTGTGSYGYTF. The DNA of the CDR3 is TGTGCCAGCGCCCCTACCGGGACAGGGAGTTATGGCTACACCTTC.

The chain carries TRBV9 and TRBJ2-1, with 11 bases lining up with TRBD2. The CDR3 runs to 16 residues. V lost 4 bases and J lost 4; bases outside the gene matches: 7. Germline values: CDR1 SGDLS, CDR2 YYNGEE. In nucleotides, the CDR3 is TGTGCCAGCAGCTTCCGACTAGCGGGGAGTTACAATGAGCAGTTCTTC. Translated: CASSFRLAGSYNEQFF.

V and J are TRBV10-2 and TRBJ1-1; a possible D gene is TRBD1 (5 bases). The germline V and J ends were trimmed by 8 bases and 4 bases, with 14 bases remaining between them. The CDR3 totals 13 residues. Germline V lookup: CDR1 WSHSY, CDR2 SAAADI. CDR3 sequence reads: CASHDPGTTEAFF. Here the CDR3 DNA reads TGCGCCAGCCACGACCCAGGGACCACTGAAGCTTTCTTT.

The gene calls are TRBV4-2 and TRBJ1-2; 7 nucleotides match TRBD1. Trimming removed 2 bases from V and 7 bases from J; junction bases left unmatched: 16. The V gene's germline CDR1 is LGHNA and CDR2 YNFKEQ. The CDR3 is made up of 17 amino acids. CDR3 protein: CASSQQTGNWQASGYTF. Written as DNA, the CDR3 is TGTGCCAGCAGCCAACAGACAGGGAATTGGCAAGCAAGTGGCTACACCTTC.

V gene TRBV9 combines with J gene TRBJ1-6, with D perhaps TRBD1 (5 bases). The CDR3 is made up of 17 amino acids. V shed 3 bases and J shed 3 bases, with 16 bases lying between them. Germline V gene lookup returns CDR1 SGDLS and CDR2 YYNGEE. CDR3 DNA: TGTGCCAGCAGCGCTAGGGGTGGGGCGGACTATAATTCACCCCTCCACTTT. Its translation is CASSARGGADYNSPLHF.

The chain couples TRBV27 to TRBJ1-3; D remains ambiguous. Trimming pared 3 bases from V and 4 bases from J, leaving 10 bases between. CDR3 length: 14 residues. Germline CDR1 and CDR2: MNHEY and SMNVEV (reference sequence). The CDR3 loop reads CASSFWGKGNTIYF. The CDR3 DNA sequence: TGTGCCAGCAGTTTTTGGGGTAAGGGAAACACCATATATTTT.

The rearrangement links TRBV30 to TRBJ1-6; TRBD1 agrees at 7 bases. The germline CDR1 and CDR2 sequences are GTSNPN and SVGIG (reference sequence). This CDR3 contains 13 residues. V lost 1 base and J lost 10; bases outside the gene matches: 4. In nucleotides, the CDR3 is TGTGCCTGGAGTGAGACAGGGAACTCACCCCTCCACTTT. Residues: CAWSETGNSPLHF.

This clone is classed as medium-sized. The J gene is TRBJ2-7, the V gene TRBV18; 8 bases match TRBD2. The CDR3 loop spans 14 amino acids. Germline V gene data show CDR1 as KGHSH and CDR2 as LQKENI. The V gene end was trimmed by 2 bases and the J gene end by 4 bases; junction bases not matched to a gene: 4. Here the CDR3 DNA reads TGTGCCAGCTCACCAGGCGGGGGGCCATACGAGCAGTACTTC. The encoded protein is CASSPGGGPYEQYF.

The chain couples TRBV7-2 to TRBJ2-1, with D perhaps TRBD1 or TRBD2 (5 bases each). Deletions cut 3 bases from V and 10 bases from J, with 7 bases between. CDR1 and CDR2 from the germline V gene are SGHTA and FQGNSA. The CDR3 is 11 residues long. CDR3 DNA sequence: TGTGCCAGCAGCTTCTGGGGGGAGCAGTTCTTC. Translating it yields CASSFWGEQFF. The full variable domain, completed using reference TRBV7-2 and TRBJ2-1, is GAGVSQSPSNKVTEKGKDVELRCDPISGHTALYWYRQSLGQGLEFLIYFQGNSAPDKSGLPSDRFSAERTGGSVSTLTIQRTQQEDSAVYLCASSFWGEQFFGPGTRLTVL.

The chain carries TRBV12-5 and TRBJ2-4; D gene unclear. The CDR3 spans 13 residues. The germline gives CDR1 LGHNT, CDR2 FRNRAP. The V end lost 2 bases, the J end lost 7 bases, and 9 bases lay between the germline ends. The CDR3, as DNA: TGTGCTAGTGGTTTGCTCGACGGGAACATTCAGTACTTC. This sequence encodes CASGLLDGNIQYF.

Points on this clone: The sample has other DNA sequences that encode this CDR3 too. For the CDR3, the DNA is TGTGCCAGCAGCTTGACAGGGAACGGCTACACCTTC. The encoded protein is CASSLTGNGYTF. The V call is TRBV12-3 or TRBV12-4, the J call TRBJ1-2, with 7 bases aligning to TRBD1. V lost 6 bases to trimming and J lost 8 bases; unmatched junction nucleotides: 6. The length of the CDR3 is 12 residues.